These 12 T cell receptor beta chains originate from one sample sequenced in a study of cytotoxic CD8 clonotypes in ibrutinib-treated CLL. Assay used: immunoSEQ multiplex PCR; TCRdb lists only in-frame clones, some missing. The table records about 76,000 clones, roughly 84% of them present only once. The sequencing used PBMCs, collected before ibrutinib treatment. The receptors come from a human donor with chronic lymphocytic leukemia.

Comment on this clone: The limits of the CDR3 on the DNA are not certain, so only TCRdb's listed CDR3 is given. This chain joins TRBV27 and TRBJ2-7; the D call TRBD2 from the table was never checked on the DNA. Termini included, the CDR3 measures 13 amino acids. Germline lookup yields CDR1 MNHEY and CDR2 SMNVEV (reference sequence). CDR3 sequence: CASSSSTYYEQYF.

V is TRBV27 and J is TRBJ2-1, with 11 bases lining up with TRBD2. Per the germline V gene, CDR1 is MNHEY and CDR2 is SMNVEV (reference sequence). The CDR3 extends over 15 amino acids. V was pared by 5 bases and J by 3 bases, with 3 bases of the junction left unmatched. The CDR3 DNA reads TGTGCCAGCAGTCCCCTAGCGGGAGGCTACAATGAGCAGTTCTTC. The encoded protein is CASSPLAGGYNEQFF.

This chain joins TRBV4-1 and TRBJ2-5; 7 bases fit TRBD1. CDR1 MGHRA and CDR2 YSYEKL come from the germline V gene. The junction had 13 bases not matched to a gene; V was cut back by 1 base and J by 5 bases. There are 17 residues in the CDR3. CDR3 nucleotides: TGCGCCAGCAGCCAAGCAATTCTAGAAGGGGGCCCCGAGACCCAGTACTTC. It codes for CASSQAILEGGPETQYF.

This chain connects TRBV18 to TRBJ2-7, with 12 bases lining up with TRBD2. The CDR3 contains 16 residues. V shed 0 bases and J 5 bases; nucleotides not matched to a gene: 5. The germline gives CDR1 KGHSH, CDR2 LQKENI. The CDR3 sequence is CASSPPTSGSNHEQYF. The CDR3 coding sequence is TGTGCCAGCTCACCACCGACTAGCGGGAGCAATCACGAGCAGTACTTC.

V gene TRBV10-3 combines with J gene TRBJ2-3, with a weak D call TRBD2 (5 bases). The V gene lost 7 bases and the J gene lost 7 bases, with 9 bases spanning the gap. This CDR3 region has 11 residues. Looked up from germline, CDR1 is ENHRY and CDR2 is SYGVKD. CDR3 sequence reads: CAITEANTQYF. The DNA for the CDR3 is TGTGCCATCACGGAGGCGAATACGCAGTATTTT.

The V and J genes are TRBV7-9 and TRBJ1-1, with a tentative D call TRBD1 (6 bases). Looked up from germline, CDR1 is SEHNR and CDR2 is FQNEAQ (reference sequence). The CDR3 is 15 residues long. V was trimmed by 4 bases and J by 1 base, leaving 13 bases between them. CDR3 DNA sequence: TGTGCCAGCAGCTCCCGGACAGCTCAGAACACTGAAGCTTTCTTT. It is translated as CASSSRTAQNTEAFF.

The chain recombines TRBV5-1 with TRBJ2-7, with a weak D call TRBD1 (6 bases). Trimming cost V 2 bases and J 6 bases, with 12 bases left between them. The CDR3 runs 13 residues. The germline gives CDR1 SGHRS, CDR2 YFSETQ. The CDR3 DNA reads as TGCGCCAGCAGCTTAACAGGGACGGGCGAGCAGTACTTC. It encodes CASSLTGTGEQYF.

V usage is TRBV10-3 and J usage is TRBJ2-1, with 8 bases lining up with TRBD2. The CDR3 has 16 amino acids. The J segment lost 5 bases and the V segment lost 2 bases, leaving 8 bases of the junction unmatched. CDR1 ENHRY and CDR2 SYGVKD come from the germline V gene. The DNA for the CDR3 is TGTGCCATCAGTGAGCACGGGACTAGGTTTGACAATGAGCAGTTCTTC. It codes for CAISEHGTRFDNEQFF.

This CDR3 reads CASSISPGGAFSYEQYF. CDR3 DNA sequence: TGTGCCAGTAGTATCAGTCCGGGGGGAGCCTTCTCCTACGAGCAGTACTTC. V is TRBV19 and J is TRBJ2-7; 7 bases align to TRBD2. Per germline, CDR1 LNHDA and CDR2 SQIVND (reference sequence). With V trimmed by 3 bases and J by 0 bases, 11 bases remained unmatched. The CDR3 sequence is 17 residues long.

The V call is TRBV4-2, the J call TRBJ2-7; TRBD2 matches 10 bases. The germline gives CDR1 LGHNA, CDR2 YNFKEQ. The junction had 6 bases not matched to a gene; V was cut back by 0 bases and J by 4 bases. The length of the CDR3 is 16 residues. The CDR3 bases are TGTGCCAGCAGCCAAGATCTAGCTAGCGGGAGTTACGAGCAGTACTTC. Residues: CASSQDLASGSYEQYF.

The chain carries TRBV11-3 and TRBJ1-2, with D unclear. Germline V CDR1 and CDR2: SGHNT, YENEEA. This CDR3 spans 14 amino acids. Trimming took 2 bases from V and 5 from J, leaving 12 bases between them. CDR3 amino acids: CASSLTSLSYGYTF. The CDR3 DNA reads TGTGCCAGCAGCTTAACCAGCCTGTCTTATGGCTACACCTTC.

A note on this clone: The same CDR3 can be traced to other DNA sequences in this sample. The rearrangement joins TRBV5-5 to TRBJ1-5; D is unresolved. The V gene's germline CDR1 is SGHKS and CDR2 YYEKEE (reference sequence). The CDR3 has 13 residues. The germline V and J ends were trimmed by 4 bases and 2 bases, with 7 bases remaining between them. CDR3 loop: CASSLAGNQPQHF. The CDR3 coding sequence is TGTGCCAGCAGCCTAGCGGGCAATCAGCCCCAGCATTTT.